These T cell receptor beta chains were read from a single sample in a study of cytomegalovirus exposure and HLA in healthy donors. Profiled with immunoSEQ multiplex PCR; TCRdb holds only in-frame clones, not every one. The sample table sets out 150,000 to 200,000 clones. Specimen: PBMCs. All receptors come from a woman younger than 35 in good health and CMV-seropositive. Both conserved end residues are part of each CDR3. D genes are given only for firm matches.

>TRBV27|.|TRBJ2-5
CASSFMDTQETQYF
TGTGCCAGCAGTTTTATGGACACCCAAGAGACCCAGTACTTC
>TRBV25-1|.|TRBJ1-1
CASSPAGRGKAFF
TGTGCCAGCAGTCCCGCAGGGAGGGGCAAAGCTTTCTTT
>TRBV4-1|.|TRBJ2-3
CASSQGLGRLGRWLDTQYF
TGCGCCAGCAGCCAAGGACTAGGGAGACTCGGAAGATGGTTAGATACGCAGTATTTT
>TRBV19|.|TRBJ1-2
CASSSPQAPYGYTF
TGTGCCAGTAGTTCCCCGCAGGCGCCCTATGGCTACACCTTC
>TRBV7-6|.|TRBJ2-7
CASSTGTYEQYF
TGTGCCAGCAGCACTGGGACTTACGAGCAGTACTTC
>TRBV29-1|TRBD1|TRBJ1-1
CSVTRTGSNTEAFF
TGCAGCGTCACTCGGACAGGCTCGAACACTGAAGCTTTCTTT
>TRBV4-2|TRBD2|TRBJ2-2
CASSLRTLSGGETGELFF
TGTGCCAGCAGTCTAAGGACCCTTAGCGGGGGAGAAACCGGGGAGCTGTTTTTT
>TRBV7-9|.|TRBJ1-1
CASSERSSDSEAFF
TGTGCCAGCAGCGAGAGGTCGAGCGACTCTGAAGCTTTCTTT
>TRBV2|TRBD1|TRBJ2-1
CASTLGQGLYEQFF
TGTGCCAGCACTCTGGGACAGGGGTTGTATGAGCAGTTCTTC
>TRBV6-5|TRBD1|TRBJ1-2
CASSYSRTGLNYGYTF
TGTGCCAGCAGTTACTCCCGGACAGGGCTTAACTATGGCTACACCTTC
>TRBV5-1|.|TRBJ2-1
CASSLAGNEQFF
TGCGCCAGCAGCTTGGCAGGCAATGAGCAGTTCTTC
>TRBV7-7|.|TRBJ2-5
CASSLGTGEETQYF
TGTGCTAGCAGCTTAGGTACGGGGGAAGAGACCCAGTACTTC
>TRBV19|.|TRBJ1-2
CASRGVGVGNGYTF
TGTGCCAGTAGGGGTGTCGGGGTAGGGAATGGCTACACCTTC
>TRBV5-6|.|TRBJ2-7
CASSLFSDSYEQYF
TGTGCCAGCAGCTTGTTCAGCGACTCCTACGAGCAGTACTTC
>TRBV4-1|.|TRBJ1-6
CASSQEIVRGGNSPLHF
TGCGCCAGCAGCCAAGAAATCGTCAGGGGTGGGAATTCACCCCTCCACTTT
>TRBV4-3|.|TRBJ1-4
CASSQEYQRNEKLFF
TGCGCCAGCAGCCAAGAGTACCAGCGGAATGAAAAACTGTTTTTT
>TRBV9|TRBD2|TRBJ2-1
CASSVAPGLAGKNEQFF
TGTGCCAGCAGCGTAGCCCCGGGACTAGCGGGGAAAAATGAGCAGTTCTTC
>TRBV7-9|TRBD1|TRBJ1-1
CASSPGTWTGRTEAFF
TGTGCCAGCAGCCCCGGCACATGGACAGGGAGGACTGAAGCTTTCTTT
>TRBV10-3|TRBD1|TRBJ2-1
CAIGRDRGPYEQFF
TGTGCCATCGGGAGGGACAGGGGGCCTTATGAGCAGTTCTTC
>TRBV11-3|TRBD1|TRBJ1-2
CASSFRTGGNYGYTF
TGTGCCAGCAGCTTCCGGACAGGGGGGAACTATGGCTACACCTTC
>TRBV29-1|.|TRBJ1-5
CSVVTGVGQPQHF
TGCAGCGTTGTTACGGGGGTGGGGCAGCCCCAGCATTTT
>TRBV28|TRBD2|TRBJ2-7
CASSSTSGAYEQYF
TGTGCCAGCAGCTCGACTAGCGGGGCCTACGAGCAGTACTTC
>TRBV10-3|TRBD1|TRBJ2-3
CAISRQGSSTDTQYF
TGTGCCATCAGCCGACAGGGCTCGAGCACAGATACGCAGTATTTT
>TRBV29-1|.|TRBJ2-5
CSVEGVSGSVLLETQYF
TGCAGCGTTGAAGGGGTTAGCGGCTCCGTTCTTTTAGAGACCCAGTACTTC
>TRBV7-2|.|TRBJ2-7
CASSPNRGSYEQYF
TGTGCCAGCAGCCCAAACAGAGGGTCCTACGAGCAGTACTTC
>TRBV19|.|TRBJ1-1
CASSSPTGPEAFF
TGTGCCAGTAGTTCACCTACAGGGCCGGAAGCTTTCTTT
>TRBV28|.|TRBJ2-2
CASSFPSRGTGELFF
TGTGCCAGCAGTTTTCCCTCCCGGGGAACCGGGGAGCTGTTTTTT
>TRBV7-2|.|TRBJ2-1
CASSLDLDNEQFF
TGTGCCAGCAGCTTAGATCTTGACAATGAGCAGTTCTTC
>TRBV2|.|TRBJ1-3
CASSEALSGNTIYF
TGTGCCAGCAGTGAAGCACTCTCTGGAAACACCATATATTTT
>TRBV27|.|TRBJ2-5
CASTEPTQGKQYF
TGTGCCAGCACCGAACCAACCCAGGGGAAGCAGTACTTC
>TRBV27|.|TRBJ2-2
CASSLVAGELFF
TGTGCCAGCAGTTTAGTAGCCGGGGAGCTGTTTTTT
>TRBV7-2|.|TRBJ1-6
CASSLAGHPNSPLHF
TGTGCCAGCAGCTTAGCTGGGCATCCAAATTCACCCCTCCACTTT
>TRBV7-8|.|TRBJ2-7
CASRRVAGAYEQYF
TGTGCCAGCAGACGGGTGGCCGGGGCCTACGAGCAGTACTTC
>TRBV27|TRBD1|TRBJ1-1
CASSRRQGWGTEAFF
TGTGCCAGCAGTCGGAGACAGGGTTGGGGGACTGAAGCTTTCTTT
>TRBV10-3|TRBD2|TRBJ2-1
CAISESTSGYNEQFF
TGTGCCATCAGTGAGTCTACTAGCGGGTACAATGAGCAGTTCTTC
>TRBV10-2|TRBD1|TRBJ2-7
CASSDRRTGDEQYF
TGCGCCAGCAGTGACCGTCGGACAGGGGACGAGCAGTACTTC
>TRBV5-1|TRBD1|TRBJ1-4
CASSRTGVREKLFF
TGCGCCAGCAGCCGCACAGGGGTAAGGGAAAAACTGTTTTTT
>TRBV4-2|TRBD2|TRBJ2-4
CASSQDWTSGSGNIQYF
TGTGCCAGCAGCCAAGATTGGACTAGCGGGAGTGGAAACATTCAGTACTTC
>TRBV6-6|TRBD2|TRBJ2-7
CASRPHSGRASYEQYF
TGTGCCAGCAGACCCCATAGCGGGAGGGCCTCCTACGAGCAGTACTTC